Listed here are 2 T cell receptor beta chains from one sample, sequenced in a study of beta chain features in type 1 diabetes. What was sequenced were expressed TCRB transcripts, since all of the isolated RNA had been reverse transcribed. Libraries were prepared by immunoSEQ multiplex PCR; TCRdb keeps only in-frame clonotypes and omits some of them. The data hold a few hundred thousand clones, with roughly a quarter observed a single time. Notes on the study in general: Moderate but significant shortening of TCRB CDR3s was recorded in all four CD4+ subsets from Type 1 diabetes patients.

The antigens for these receptors are not known. The source material was naive CD4+ T cells from blood. The receptors shown here come from a woman aged 25-40 years with type 1 diabetes.

V gene TRBV6-5 combines with J gene TRBJ2-1; 7 nucleotides align to TRBD1. J gave up 2 bases and V 4 bases, and 2 bases lay outside the gene matches. Germline V CDR1 and CDR2: MNHEY, SVGAGI. CDR3 length: 14 residues. Here the CDR3 DNA reads TGTGCCAGCAGTTCCCAGGGGGCCTACAATGAGCAGTTCTTC. The encoded protein is CASSSQGAYNEQFF.

The J gene is TRBJ2-1, the V gene TRBV30; a possible D gene is TRBD2 (6 bases). CDR1 is GTSNPN, CDR2 SVGIG, per germline (reference sequence). This CDR3 has 14 residues. V lost 3 bases, J lost 8 bases, and 17 bases lay in between. This chain's CDR3 is CAWSPGLSLDEQFF. DNA for the CDR3: TGTGCCTGGAGCCCGGGACTGAGTTTAGATGAGCAGTTCTTC.